The 24 T cell receptor beta chains below come from one sample, sequenced in a study of technical replicates of blood from a few donors. Measured with immunoSEQ multiplex PCR; TCRdb has only the in-frame clones, and not every one. The sample lists 67,000 or so clones, around 95% seen once, with roughly 0.24% in the top ten. Material for sequencing was T cells isolated from PBMCs. These receptors all come from a human donor in good health.

A single count supports this clone. This chain uses TRBV9 with TRBJ1-3; 9 nucleotides align to TRBD1. The CDR3 runs 13 residues. CDR1 is SGDLS and CDR2 is YYNGEE in the germline V gene. The junction had 1 base not matched to a gene; V was cut back by 7 bases and J by 2 bases. In DNA form, the CDR3 reads TGTGCCAGCGGGACAGGGACTGGAAACACCATATATTTT. This translates into CASGTGTGNTIYF.

The chain is built from TRBV18 and TRBJ1-2; D might be TRBD1 (6 bases). Germline CDR1 KGHSH, CDR2 LQKENI. This CDR3 region has 14 residues. Trimming left V 3 bases short and J 2 bases short, with 10 bases between. CDR3 residues: CASSPSDSNYGYTF. The CDR3 bases are TGTGCCAGCTCACCCTCGGACAGCAACTATGGCTACACCTTC.

The gene calls are TRBV2 and TRBJ1-2, with unresolved D. V was cut by 6 bases and J by 5 bases, with 25 bases left in between. The CDR3 is made up of 17 amino acids. Germline V gene lookup returns CDR1 SNHLY and CDR2 FYNNEI. CDR3 region: CASRTNTGREILYGYTF. The CDR3 DNA reads as TGTGCCAGCAGAACAAATACTGGACGGGAGATCCTGTATGGCTACACCTTC.

The chain joins TRBV11-2 to TRBJ1-1, with a weak D call TRBD1 (6 bases). This CDR3 contains 12 residues. V was pared by 4 bases and J by 7 bases, with 10 bases between. Germline assignment: CDR1 SGHAT and CDR2 FQNNGV. The CDR3 loop reads CASSSNRVEAFF. The CDR3 bases are TGTGCCAGCAGCTCAAACAGGGTTGAAGCTTTCTTT.

V usage is TRBV12-2 and J usage is TRBJ1-5. TRBV12-2 is a documented pseudogene. The CDR3 sequence is 11 residues long. CDR3 nucleotides: TGTGCAAGTCGCCCCCCTCCCGTCTTGCATTTT. It codes for CASRPPPVLHF.

A remark on this clone: At one of its ends the junction is not consistent with the germline gene, which may arise from a read error. The chain links TRBV9 to TRBJ2-1; TRBD1 is a possible D gene (7 bases). In germline, CDR1 is SGDLS, CDR2 YYNGEE. The CDR3 is 16 amino acids. The DNA of the CDR3 is TGCGCCAGCAGCGTAGATAGGAGGGGGCCGTACAATGAGCAGTTCTTC. Translated: CASSVDRRGPYNEQFF.

The V call is TRBV27, the J call TRBJ2-7; D gene ambiguous. With 5 bases removed from V and 4 bases from J, the gap between germline ends came to 6 bases. CDR3 length: 11 residues. Germline CDR1 and CDR2: MNHEY and SMNVEV (reference sequence). The CDR3: CASSPGYEQYF. For the CDR3, the DNA is TGTGCCAGCAGTCCCGGGTACGAGCAGTACTTC.

This clone appeared once. CDR3 DNA sequence: TGTGCCTGGAGCCCCGAGGCATACGAGCAGTACTTC. It is translated as CAWSPEAYEQYF. The V call is TRBV30, the J call TRBJ2-7; D remains unclear. This CDR3 spans 12 amino acids. The V gene lost 3 bases and the J gene lost 4 bases, with 10 bases spanning the gap. The germline gives CDR1 GTSNPN, CDR2 SVGIG (reference sequence).

This clone was counted a single time. The genes are TRBV6-1 and TRBJ1-1, with unresolved D. This CDR3 spans 12 amino acids. Germline lookup yields CDR1 MNHNS and CDR2 SASEGT. Trimming pared 3 bases from V and 4 bases from J, leaving 6 bases between. CDR3 nucleotides: TGTGCCAGCAGTGACAGGCTCACTGAAGCTTTCTTT. Encoded protein: CASSDRLTEAFF.

The chain joins TRBV30 to TRBJ2-5, with 11 bases lining up with TRBD2. V lost 0 bases to trimming and J lost 5 bases; unmatched junction nucleotides: 5. The germline V gene encodes CDR1 GTSNPN and CDR2 SVGIG (reference sequence). The CDR3 length is 15 residues. The chain's CDR3 is CAWSVTSGVGETQYF. The CDR3 DNA is TGTGCCTGGAGTGTGACTAGCGGGGTCGGGGAGACCCAGTACTTC.

J is TRBJ2-1 and V is TRBV5-1, with D unclear. The germline CDR1 and CDR2 sequences are SGHRS and YFSETQ. The CDR3 covers 15 residues. V was trimmed by 3 bases and J by 0 bases, leaving 10 bases between them. The chain's CDR3 is CASSYAGTSYNEQFF. In DNA form, the CDR3 reads TGCGCCAGCAGCTATGCAGGAACCTCCTACAATGAGCAGTTCTTC.

The gene calls are TRBV18 and TRBJ2-5; 8 nucleotides agree with TRBD1. The germline V gene has CDR1 KGHSH and CDR2 LQKENI. The J segment lost 1 base and the V segment lost 2 bases, leaving 9 bases of the junction unmatched. The CDR3 has 17 amino acids. The CDR3 region has the DNA TGTGCCAGCTCACCAATTTCTGACAGGGGAATCCAAGAGACCCAGTACTTC. As protein: CASSPISDRGIQETQYF.

The chain recombines TRBV2 with TRBJ1-6, with 9 bases identical to TRBD1. V trimming: 7 bases; J trimming: 7 bases; junction bases outside the gene matches: 8. This CDR3 is 15 amino acids long. CDR1 and CDR2 from the germline V gene are SNHLY and FYNNEI. For the CDR3, the DNA is TGTGCCAGCAAGGGACAGGGCCTTTCAAATTCACCCCTCCACTTT. It specifies CASKGQGLSNSPLHF.

The J gene is TRBJ1-2, the V gene TRBV29-1, with TRBD1 identical over 7 bases. Trimming removed 1 base from V and 6 bases from J; junction bases left unmatched: 14. The CDR3 runs to 16 residues. The germline V gene has CDR1 SQVTM and CDR2 ANQGSEA. Here the CDR3 reads CSVEAGGLTGLNGYTF. The CDR3 region has the DNA TGCAGCGTTGAAGCGGGCGGTCTGACAGGGTTAAATGGCTACACCTTC.

The chain's CDR3 is CASSLGRLAGVYEQYF. DNA for the CDR3: TGTGCCAGCAGCTTAGGGCGGCTAGCGGGAGTCTACGAGCAGTACTTC. V and J are TRBV7-6 and TRBJ2-7, with TRBD2 matching over 10 bases. Germline V lookup: CDR1 SGHVS, CDR2 FNYEAQ. This CDR3 has 16 residues. V shed 1 base and J 3 bases; nucleotides not matched to a gene: 6. Full variable domain (outside the CDR3, taken from reference TRBV7-6 and TRBJ2-7): GAGVSQSPRYKVTKRGQDVALRCDPISGHVSLYWYRQALGQGPEFLTYFNYEAQQDKSGLPNDRFSAERPEGSISTLTIQRTEQRDSAMYRCASSLGRLAGVYEQYFGPGTRLTVT.

A remark on this clone: Other DNA sequences in the sample encode the same CDR3. As DNA, the CDR3 is TGTGCCAGCTCACCAGGGCTCCAAGAGACCCAGTACTTC. Translated: CASSPGLQETQYF. The V gene is TRBV18, the J gene TRBJ2-5; D gene uncertain. CDR1 and CDR2 from the germline V gene are KGHSH and LQKENI. CDR3 size: 13 residues. Trimming took off 2 bases at V and 1 base at J, with 5 bases between the two ends.

The rearrangement links TRBV4-1 to TRBJ1-1; 11 bases align to TRBD1. J gave up 6 bases and V 3 bases, and 9 bases lay outside the gene matches. The CDR3 sequence is 16 residues long. Germline V gives CDR1 MGHRA, CDR2 YSYEKL. The DNA of the CDR3 is TGCGCCAGCAGCCAGGGGGACAGGGGGAGTGGGCCTGAAGCTTTCTTT. This gives the protein CASSQGDRGSGPEAFF.

The chain carries TRBV7-6 and TRBJ2-3; the match to TRBD2 covers 7 bases. The CDR3 sequence is 19 residues long. J lost 2 bases, V lost 1 base, and 15 bases had no gene match. Germline CDR1 reads SGHVS; CDR2 reads FNYEAQ. CDR3 region: CASSLGSLAASRSTDTQYF. CDR3 coding DNA: TGTGCCAGCAGCTTAGGTTCCCTAGCGGCGAGCCGTTCCACAGATACGCAGTATTTT. The entire variable domain, with the rest obtained from reference TRBV7-6 and TRBJ2-3, is as follows: GAGVSQSPRYKVTKRGQDVALRCDPISGHVSLYWYRQALGQGPEFLTYFNYEAQQDKSGLPNDRFSAERPEGSISTLTIQRTEQRDSAMYRCASSLGSLAASRSTDTQYFGPGTRLTVL.

CDR3 loop: CASSKQTGSGEQYF. CDR3 nucleotide sequence: TGTGCCAGCAGCAAACAGACAGGGTCGGGCGAGCAGTACTTC. V usage is TRBV28 and J usage is TRBJ2-7, with 7 bases lining up with TRBD1. This CDR3 has 14 residues. Germline V CDR1 and CDR2: MDHEN, SYDVKM. Unmatched junction bases numbered 11, after V lost 6 bases and J lost 6 bases. The variable domain in full, with the rest retrieved from reference TRBV28 and TRBJ2-7, is DVKVTQSSRYLVKRTGEKVFLECVQDMDHENMFWYRQDPGLGLRLIYFSYDVKMKEKGDIPEGYSVSREKKERFSLILESASTNQTSMYLCASSKQTGSGEQYFGPGTRLTVT.

The V and J genes are TRBV21-1 and TRBJ1-1; the table's D call, TRBD1, was not checked against the DNA. TRBV21-1 is reported as a pseudogene. CDR3 length: 13 amino acids. The CDR3 region is CASSPQQGGEAFF. The CDR3 region has the DNA TGTGCCAGCAGCCCCCAACAAGGGGGAGAAGCTTTCTTT.

V is TRBV15 and J is TRBJ1-1; D remains unclear. The CDR3 has 13 residues. Trimming removed 1 base at V and 0 bases at J, with 3 bases between. Germline-derived CDR1 and CDR2 are LNHNV and YYDKDF (reference sequence). DNA of the CDR3: TGTGCCACCAGCAGAGTAATGAACACTGAAGCTTTCTTT. It encodes CATSRVMNTEAFF.

The chain joins TRBV21-1 to TRBJ2-2; TRBD1, the table's D call, was not compared with the DNA. TRBV21-1 constitutes a pseudogene. This CDR3 contains 14 residues. The CDR3 spells CASSGQSNTGELFF. The CDR3 coding sequence is TGTGCCAGCAGCGGACAGTCAAACACCGGGGAGCTGTTTTTT.

This sequence joins TRBV19 and TRBJ2-7; 7 positions match TRBD1. The CDR3 has 17 amino acids. The trim removed 1 base at V and 0 bases at J, leaving 9 bases unmatched. From germline, CDR1 is LNHDA and CDR2 SQIVND (reference sequence). The CDR3 reads CASSIGASGTVSYEQYF. The CDR3 DNA follows: TGTGCCAGTAGTATAGGGGCCTCCGGGACAGTCTCCTACGAGCAGTACTTC.

V gene TRBV2 combines with J gene TRBJ1-3; TRBD1 matches 8 bases. Losses at the gene ends were 6 bases for V and 7 bases for J; bases not matched to a gene: 11. Germline V gene data show CDR1 as SNHLY and CDR2 as FYNNEI. There are 15 residues in the CDR3. The CDR3 reads CASSVDRGVANTIYF. CDR3 bases: TGTGCCAGCAGCGTCGACAGGGGAGTCGCCAACACCATATATTTT.